This T cell receptor (beta chain) was obtained from a study of Ad26.COV2.S vaccination and SARS-CoV-2 variants. Described treatment: approximately 18 received Ad26.COV2.S at low or high dose, single or two shots; 5 received placebo; per-sample allocation not given. Samples were taken on day 63 after the first vaccine or placebo injection. The CDR3 contains 15 residues. V lost 5 bases, J lost 1 base, and 14 bases lay in between. CDR1 is MNHEY and CDR2 is SMNVEV in the germline V gene (reference sequence). About this clone: Its antigen is not identified.

Findings of the study overall: A substantial breadth of spike-specific CD8+ and CD4+ T cell responses after vaccination has been reported.

Data came from immunoSEQ multiplex PCR; TCRdb stores just in-frame clones and leaves some out. The sample shows hundreds of thousands of clones, approximately 90% of them seen only once. The clonotype originates from a person between 18 and 59 years old who received the Ad26.COV2.S COVID-19 vaccine or a placebo. The chain uses TRBV27 and TRBJ1-1; D is perhaps TRBD1 (5 bases). Sequencing was performed on peripheral blood, taken in a trial of Ad26.COV2.S vaccine versus placebo. The CDR3 nucleotides read TGTGCCAGCAGTCCGATTTGGGGGTGGAACACTGAAGCTTTCTTT. This sequence encodes CASSPIWGWNTEAFF.